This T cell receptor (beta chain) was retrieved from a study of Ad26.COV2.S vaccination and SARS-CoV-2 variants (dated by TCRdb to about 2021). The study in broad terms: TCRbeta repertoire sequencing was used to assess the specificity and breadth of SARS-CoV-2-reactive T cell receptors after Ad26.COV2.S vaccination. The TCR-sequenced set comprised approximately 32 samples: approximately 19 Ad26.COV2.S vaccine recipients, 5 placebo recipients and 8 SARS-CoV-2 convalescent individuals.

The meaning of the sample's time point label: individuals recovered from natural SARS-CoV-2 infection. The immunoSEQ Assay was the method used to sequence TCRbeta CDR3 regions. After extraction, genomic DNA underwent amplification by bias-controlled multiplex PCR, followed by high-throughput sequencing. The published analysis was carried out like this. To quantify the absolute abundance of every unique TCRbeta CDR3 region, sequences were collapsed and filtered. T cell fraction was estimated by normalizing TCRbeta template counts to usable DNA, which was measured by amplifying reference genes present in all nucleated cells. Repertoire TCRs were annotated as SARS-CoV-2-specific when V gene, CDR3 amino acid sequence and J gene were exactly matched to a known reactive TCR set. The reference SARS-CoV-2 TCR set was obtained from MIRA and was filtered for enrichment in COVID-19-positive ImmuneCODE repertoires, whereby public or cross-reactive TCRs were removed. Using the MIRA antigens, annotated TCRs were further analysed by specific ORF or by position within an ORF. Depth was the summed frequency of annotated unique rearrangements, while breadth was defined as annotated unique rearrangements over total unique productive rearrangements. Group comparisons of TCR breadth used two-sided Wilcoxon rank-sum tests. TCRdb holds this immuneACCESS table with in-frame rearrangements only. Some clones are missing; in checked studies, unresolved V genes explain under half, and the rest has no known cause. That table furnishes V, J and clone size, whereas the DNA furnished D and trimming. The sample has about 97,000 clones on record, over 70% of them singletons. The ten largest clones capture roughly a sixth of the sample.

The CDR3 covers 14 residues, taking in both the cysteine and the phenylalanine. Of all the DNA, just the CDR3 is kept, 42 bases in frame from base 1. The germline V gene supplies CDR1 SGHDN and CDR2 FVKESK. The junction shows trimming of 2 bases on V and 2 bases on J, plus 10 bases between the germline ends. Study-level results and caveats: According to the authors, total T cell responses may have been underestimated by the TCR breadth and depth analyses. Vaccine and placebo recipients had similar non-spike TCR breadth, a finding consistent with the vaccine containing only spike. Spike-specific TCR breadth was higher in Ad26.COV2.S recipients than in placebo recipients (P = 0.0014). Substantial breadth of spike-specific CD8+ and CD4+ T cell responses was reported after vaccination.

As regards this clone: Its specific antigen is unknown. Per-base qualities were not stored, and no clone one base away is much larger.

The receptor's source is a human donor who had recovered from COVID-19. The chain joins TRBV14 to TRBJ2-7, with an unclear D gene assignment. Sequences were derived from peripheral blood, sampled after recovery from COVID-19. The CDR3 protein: CASSQIDETYEQYF. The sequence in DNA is TGTGCCAGCAGCCAAATTGACGAGACCTACGAGCAGTACTTC.